This T cell receptor beta chain originates from a study of PD-L1 blockade in urothelial cancer. The time point is: peripheral blood 6 weeks after treatment start. Germline V CDR1 and CDR2: SGHAT, FQNNGV. The V end lost 0 bases, the J end lost 1 base, and 15 bases lay between the germline ends. The CDR3 is 17 residues long. Clones were read by immunoSEQ multiplex PCR, and TCRdb kept only the in-frame ones, dropping some. Here the sample spans nearly 50,000 clones, roughly 80% being singletons. V gene TRBV11-2 combines with J gene TRBJ1-2; D not certain. This TCR derives from a man aged 70 or older with urothelial cancer. The specimen was PBMCs, collected around atezolizumab (anti-PD-L1) treatment. The CDR3 is CASSLDYAGGVNYGYTF. CDR3 DNA: TGTGCCAGCAGCTTAGATTATGCGGGCGGAGTTAACTATGGCTACACCTTC.